The present T cell receptor beta chain was sequenced within a study of vaccination and CD4 T cells after COVID-19. Sequencing of DNA taken from cultured CD4+ T cells relied on the Oncomine TCR Beta short-read assay. In TCRdb, the PCR reads were re-called with MiXCR into one record per CDR3 protein. The table lists several thousand distinct CDR3 sequences, around 70% of them singletons. Study-wide results and limits: Within the convalescent patients, a median approximately 86% of the SARS-CoV-2-reactive clones were ones that appeared only post-vaccination.

Trimming took off 5 bases at V and 6 bases at J, with 22 bases between the two ends. Per the germline V gene, CDR1 is MNHEY and CDR2 is SMNVEV (reference sequence). The CDR3 contains 16 residues. This clonotype showed up just a few times. Its antigen is as yet unknown. As to treatment: approximately 9-day PBMC culture with coronavirus spike peptide pools or control peptides (ViraFEST assay). CD4+ T lymphocytes from the unexposed donor were collected before the COVID-19 pandemic (2011-2018). The specimen sequenced was CD4+ T cells from blood, cultured in vitro. This clonotype originated in a human donor in good health. The chain couples TRBV27 to TRBJ1-2; no reliable D call. This CDR3 reads CASSRTPGPVGDGYTF. CDR3 coding DNA: TGTGCCAGCAGTCGCACCCCGGGCCCAGTGGGCGATGGCTACACCTTC.